The next 17 T cell receptor beta chains were all read from a single sample in a study of cytomegalovirus exposure and HLA in healthy donors. Vbeta (60) and Jbeta (13) primers were used in the PCR. Produced via immunoSEQ multiplex PCR; TCRdb's table is partial and in-frame only. There are some 41,000 clones in the sample, with roughly 6% held by the top ten. Sequences were obtained from PBMCs. The receptor set was obtained from a young man in good health and CMV-seronegative.

The rearrangement uses TRBV30 and TRBJ1-4; 10 bases are a match to TRBD1. The V segment lost 4 bases and the J segment 5 bases; nucleotides outside the gene matches: 7. Germline values: CDR1 GTSNPN, CDR2 SVGIG (reference sequence). The CDR3 is 15 residues long. Written as DNA, the CDR3 is TGTGCCTGGATGAATCCGGGACAGGGGAATGAAAAACTGTTTTTT. Residues: CAWMNPGQGNEKLFF.

The rearrangement uses TRBV5-1 and TRBJ1-1; D unresolved. The germline V gene has CDR1 SGHRS and CDR2 YFSETQ. This CDR3 region has 13 residues. Trimming removed 2 bases from V and 3 bases from J, with 8 bases in between. CDR3 in amino acids: CASSLLTDTEAFF. The CDR3 coding sequence is TGCGCCAGCAGCTTATTAACAGACACTGAAGCTTTCTTT.

The J gene is TRBJ1-2, the V gene TRBV7-9, with 12 bases aligning to TRBD1. J gave up 8 bases and V 7 bases, and 20 bases lay outside the gene matches. Germline V gene lookup returns CDR1 SEHNR and CDR2 FQNEAQ (reference sequence). CDR3 length: 18 residues. Here the CDR3 DNA reads TGTGCCAGCACCAAGAGAGGGGGGACAGGGGGCCGCCTTGGAGGCTACACCTTC. The encoded protein is CASTKRGGTGGRLGGYTF.

The V gene is TRBV5-1, the J gene TRBJ2-3; D is perhaps TRBD2 (5 bases). The CDR3 consists of 17 residues. The germline gives CDR1 SGHRS, CDR2 YFSETQ. The V end lost 4 bases, the J end lost 2 bases, and 20 bases lay between the germline ends. Here the CDR3 reads CASSVRAREGYTDTQYF. CDR3 in DNA: TGCGCCAGCAGCGTGAGGGCCCGGGAAGGATACACAGATACGCAGTATTTT.

CDR3 DNA: TGTGCCAGCAGTGAAGGACAGATGGGGACTGAAGCTTTCTTT. Encoded protein: CASSEGQMGTEAFF. The rearrangement links TRBV6-1 to TRBJ1-1; possible D gene TRBD1, 5 bases. Germline CDR1 MNHNS, CDR2 SASEGT. Trimming took 1 base from V and 5 from J, leaving 11 bases between them. CDR3 length: 14 amino acids.

The CDR3 region has the DNA TGCGCCAGCAGTCCGCAGGGAACCCATACCGGGGAGCTGTTTTTT. It yields the protein CASSPQGTHTGELFF. The V and J genes are TRBV4-1 and TRBJ2-2; D possibly corresponds to TRBD1 (5 bases). Germline assignment: CDR1 MGHRA and CDR2 YSYEKL. V gave up 6 bases and J gave up 5 bases, with 16 bases separating them. The CDR3 totals 15 residues.

This chain joins TRBV5-1 and TRBJ2-1, with D tentatively TRBD1 (6 bases). The CDR3 length is 16 residues. V dropped 0 bases and J dropped 6 bases, with 16 bases sitting between them. CDR1 and CDR2 (germline): SGHRS, YFSETQ. CDR3 residues: CASSLVARGGSNEQFF. CDR3 in DNA: TGCGCCAGCAGCTTGGTCGCTAGAGGGGGATCCAATGAGCAGTTCTTC.

This chain connects TRBV7-9 to TRBJ2-3; D might be TRBD1 (5 bases). The V end lost 4 bases, the J end lost 4 bases, and 12 bases lay between the germline ends. The V gene's germline CDR1 is SEHNR and CDR2 FQNEAQ (reference sequence). This CDR3 spans 14 amino acids. The CDR3 DNA follows: TGTGCCAGCAGCTCCTCCAGGGTCGCAGATACGCAGTATTTT. Protein sequence: CASSSSRVADTQYF.

The rearrangement joins TRBV19 to TRBJ2-6, with a possible D match to TRBD1 (5 bases). V was trimmed by 9 bases and J by 1 base, leaving 7 bases between them. The CDR3 totals 13 residues. The germline V gene has CDR1 LNHDA and CDR2 SQIVND (reference sequence). The CDR3 DNA follows: TGTGCCAGCAGGGTATCTGGGGCCAACGTCCTGACTTTC. This gives the protein CASRVSGANVLTF. Combining the CDR3 with reference TRBV19 and TRBJ2-6 gives the whole variable domain DGGITQSPKYLFRKEGQNVTLSCEQNLNHDAMYWYRQDPGQGLRLIYYSQIVNDFQKGDIAEGYSVSREKKESFPLTVTSAQKNPTAFYLCASRVSGANVLTFGAGSRLTVL.

CDR3: CATSRGGGQDNEQFF. CDR3 coding DNA: TGTGCCACCAGCAGAGGAGGGGGCCAGGACAATGAGCAGTTCTTC. The chain is built from TRBV15 and TRBJ2-1, with 7 bases matching TRBD1. With 1 base clipped from V and 5 bases from J, the junction kept 5 bases outside the gene matches. Germline loops: CDR1 LNHNV, CDR2 YYDKDF (reference sequence). CDR3 length equals 15 residues.

CDR3 loop: CASSLPGQESIEQFF. The CDR3 coding sequence is TGTGCCAGCTCCCTACCGGGACAGGAATCGATTGAGCAGTTCTTC. This sequence joins TRBV18 and TRBJ2-1; 8 bases agree with TRBD1. After removal of 6 bases from V and 9 bases from J, the junction contained 13 bases not matched to a gene. Per germline, CDR1 KGHSH and CDR2 LQKENI. The CDR3 is 15 residues long. The full variable domain, with the rest looked up from reference TRBV18 and TRBJ2-1, is NAGVMQNPRHLVRRRGQEARLRCSPMKGHSHVYWYRQLPEEGLKFMVYLQKENIIDESGMPKERFSAEFPKEGPSILRIQQVVRGDSAAYFCASSLPGQESIEQFFGPGTRLTVL.

The chain joins TRBV4-1 to TRBJ2-5, with 8 bases identical to TRBD2. From germline, CDR1 is MGHRA and CDR2 YSYEKL. The junction had 14 bases not matched to a gene; V was cut back by 0 bases and J by 5 bases. CDR3 length equals 18 residues. The CDR3 coding sequence is TGCGCCAGCAGCCAAGATAAAGTTAGCGGGGTCCCAGGGGAGACCCAGTACTTC. It encodes CASSQDKVSGVPGETQYF.

This chain uses TRBV9 with TRBJ2-1; 7 bases are a match to TRBD1. This CDR3 is built from 15 residues. Germline CDR1 is SGDLS and CDR2 is YYNGEE. The ends lost 4 bases at V and 8 bases at J; junction bases unmatched: 12. Here the CDR3 DNA reads TGTGCCAGCAGCCCCCCGGACAGGCTTAGGGATGAGCAGTTCTTC. It codes for CASSPPDRLRDEQFF.

The rearrangement joins TRBV4-3 to TRBJ2-7; tentative D call: TRBD2 (6 bases). The CDR3 is 13 amino acids. V lost 5 bases to trimming and J lost 2 bases, with 10 bases between them. Germline V lookup: CDR1 LGHNA, CDR2 YSLEER. The CDR3, as DNA: TGCGCCAGCAGCTTGCGGGGCGCCTACGAGCAGTACTTC. Translation gives CASSLRGAYEQYF.

The chain uses TRBV29-1 and TRBJ2-7; TRBD2 aligns across 10 bases. Unmatched junction bases numbered 7, after V lost 0 bases and J lost 2 bases. Germline loops: CDR1 SQVTM, CDR2 ANQGSEA. The CDR3 spans 16 residues. The CDR3 loop reads CSVEDGASGSPYEQYF. The CDR3 DNA reads as TGCAGCGTTGAAGATGGCGCTAGCGGGAGCCCCTACGAGCAGTACTTC.

This rearrangement joins TRBV6-1 to TRBJ1-4, with unresolved D. The germline V gene has CDR1 MNHNS and CDR2 SASEGT. CDR3 length: 12 amino acids. The V gene lost 2 bases and the J gene lost 7 bases, with 5 bases spanning the gap. This chain's CDR3 is CASSEFGEKLFF. Written as DNA, the CDR3 is TGTGCCAGCAGTGAATTCGGTGAAAAACTGTTTTTT.

The V call is TRBV10-3, the J call TRBJ1-1; 9 bases align to TRBD1. The V segment lost 4 bases and the J segment 1 base; nucleotides outside the gene matches: 4. In germline, CDR1 is ENHRY, CDR2 SYGVKD. CDR3 length: 15 residues. CDR3 protein: CAISGDRGANTEAFF. In DNA, the CDR3 is TGTGCCATCAGTGGAGACAGGGGGGCGAACACTGAAGCTTTCTTT.